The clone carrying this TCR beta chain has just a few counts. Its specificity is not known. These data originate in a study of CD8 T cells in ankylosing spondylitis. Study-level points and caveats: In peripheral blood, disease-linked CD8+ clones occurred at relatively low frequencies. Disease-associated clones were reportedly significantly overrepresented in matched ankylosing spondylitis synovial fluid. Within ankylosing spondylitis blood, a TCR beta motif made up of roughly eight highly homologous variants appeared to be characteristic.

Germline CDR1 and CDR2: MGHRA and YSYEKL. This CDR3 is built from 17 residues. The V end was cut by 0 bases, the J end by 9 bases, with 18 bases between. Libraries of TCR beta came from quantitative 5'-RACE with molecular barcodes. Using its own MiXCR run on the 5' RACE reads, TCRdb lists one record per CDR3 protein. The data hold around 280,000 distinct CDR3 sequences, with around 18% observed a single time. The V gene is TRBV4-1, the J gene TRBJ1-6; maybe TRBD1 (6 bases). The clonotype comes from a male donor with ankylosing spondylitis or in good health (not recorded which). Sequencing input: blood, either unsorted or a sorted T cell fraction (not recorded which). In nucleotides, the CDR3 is TGCGCCAGCAGCCAAGATCCTCGGGGGGGGCAGGTTTCACCCCTCCACTTT. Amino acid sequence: CASSQDPRGGQVSPLHF.